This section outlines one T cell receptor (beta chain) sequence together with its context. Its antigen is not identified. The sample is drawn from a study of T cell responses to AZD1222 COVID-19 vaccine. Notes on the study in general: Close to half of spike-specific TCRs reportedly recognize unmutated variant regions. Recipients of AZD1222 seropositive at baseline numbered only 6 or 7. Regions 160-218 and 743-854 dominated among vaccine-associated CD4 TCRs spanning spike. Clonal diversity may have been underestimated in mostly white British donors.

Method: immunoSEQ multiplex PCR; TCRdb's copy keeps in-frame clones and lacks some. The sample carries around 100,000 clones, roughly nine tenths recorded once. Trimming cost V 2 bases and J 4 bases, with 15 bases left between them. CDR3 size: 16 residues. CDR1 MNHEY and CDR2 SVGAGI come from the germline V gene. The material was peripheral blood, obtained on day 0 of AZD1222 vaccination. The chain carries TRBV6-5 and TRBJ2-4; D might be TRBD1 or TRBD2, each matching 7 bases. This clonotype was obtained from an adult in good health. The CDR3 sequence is CASSYPDREGKNIQYF. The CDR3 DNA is TGTGCCAGCAGTTACCCCGACAGGGAGGGTAAAAACATTCAGTACTTC.